The source of this T cell receptor beta chain is a study of blood T cells in healthy people across ages. This clonotype was found a few times. A second about 6 to 11 cycle PCR used barcoded and J-beta primers. TCRdb reprocessed the 5' RACE reads with MiXCR, giving one entry per CDR3 protein. The repertoire holds under 2,000,000 distinct CDR3 sequences, with around half as singletons. CDR1 and CDR2 (germline): SGHKS, YYEKEE (reference sequence). This CDR3 spans 18 amino acids. Trimming cost V 1 base and J 7 bases; bases outside gene matches: 13. The sample was blood. The TCR was taken from a woman between 35 and 50 years old in good health. The chain carries TRBV5-5 and TRBJ1-6; 8 bases align to TRBD1. CDR3 sequence (DNA): TGTGCCAGCAGCTTGATAGAACCAGGGGGCAGCTGGAATTCACCCCTCCACTTT. Translated, it gives CASSLIEPGGSWNSPLHF.